The 25 T cell receptor beta chains below all came from one sample that was sequenced in a study of T-cell reconstitution after alpha-beta-depleted transplantation in children. Using unique molecular identifiers, the investigators prepared the TCRbeta library. One entry per CDR3 protein results from TCRdb running MiXCR on the PCR reads. The profile shows around 380,000 distinct CDR3 sequences, 9.5% to 13% of them singletons. The sample here was PBMCs from the stem cell graft donor, taken from the stem cell graft. These TCRs come from a human donor who donated a stem cell graft to a child with acute myeloid leukemia.

Concerning this clonotype: The junction does not match germline at one end; this may be a read error. The chain is built from TRBV12-3 or TRBV12-4 and TRBJ1-5; tentatively, D is TRBD1 (6 bases). There are 18 residues in the CDR3. CDR3 protein: CASCLNIGGVFSNQPQHF. The CDR3 region has the DNA TGTGCCAGCTGTTTAAATATAGGGGGGGTATTTAGCAATCAGCCCCAGCATTTT.

This clonotype has more than one count but fewer than ten. The V and J genes are TRBV29-1 and TRBJ2-3, with 10 bases that match TRBD2. The V and J ends lost 2 bases and 1 base, in that order; junction bases with no gene match: 3. CDR1 and CDR2 (germline): SQVTM, ANQGSEA. The CDR3 loop spans 15 amino acids. The CDR3 here is CSVESGTSGTDTQYF. In DNA, the CDR3 is TGCAGCGTTGAATCCGGGACTAGCGGCACAGATACGCAGTATTTT.

This clonotype was observed many times. The chain is built from TRBV5-1 and TRBJ2-1; D is possibly TRBD2 (6 bases). Germline V gene lookup returns CDR1 SGHRS and CDR2 YFSETQ. With 0 bases removed from V and 4 bases from J, the gap between germline ends came to 11 bases. There are 15 residues in the CDR3. The CDR3 reads CASSLGLAIYNEQFF. The CDR3 nucleotides are TGCGCCAGCAGCTTGGGGCTAGCGATATACAATGAGCAGTTCTTC. Together with reference TRBV5-1 and TRBJ2-1, the CDR3 gives the full variable domain: KAGVTQTPRYLIKTRGQQVTLSCSPISGHRSVSWYQQTPGQGLQFLFEYFSETQRNKGNFPGRFSGRQFSNSRSEMNVSTLELGDSALYLCASSLGLAIYNEQFFGPGTRLTVL.

The genes are TRBV29-1 and TRBJ1-1; TRBD1 might be the D (6 bases). This CDR3 is 12 amino acids long. With 7 bases removed from V and 1 base from J, the gap between germline ends came to 10 bases. Germline lookup yields CDR1 SQVTM and CDR2 ANQGSEA. The CDR3 coding sequence is TGCAGCGGGGGGCTGGCGAACACTGAAGCTTTCTTT. Its protein product is CSGGLANTEAFF.

This clonotype was counted between two and nine times. The chain couples TRBV11-3 to TRBJ2-1; TRBD1 might be the D (5 bases). Trimming stripped 2 bases from V and 9 bases from J, with 11 bases between. The CDR3 has 13 residues. Per germline, CDR1 SGHNT and CDR2 YENEEA. This CDR3 reads CASSLQGPLEQFF. CDR3 bases: TGTGCCAGCAGCTTACAGGGCCCCCTTGAGCAGTTCTTC.

The rearrangement uses TRBV6-5 and TRBJ2-1; TRBD1 or TRBD2 may be the D gene (5 bases each). V was shortened by 2 bases and J by 8 bases, with 13 bases between the two germline ends. Germline lookup yields CDR1 MNHEY and CDR2 SVGAGI. The CDR3 covers 14 residues. The CDR3 DNA sequence: TGTGCCAGCAGTTACAGCCGGGACCTCGATGAGCAGTTCTTC. The encoded protein is CASSYSRDLDEQFF.

This clonotype was found a few times. The rearrangement links TRBV20-1 to TRBJ2-3; 12 nucleotides line up with TRBD2. Per the germline V gene, CDR1 is DFQATT and CDR2 is SNEGSKA (reference sequence). V lost 6 bases to trimming and J lost 4 bases; unmatched junction nucleotides: 8. The CDR3 contains 15 residues. CDR3 in DNA: TGCAGTGCGGTGACTAGCGGGAGTGTCGCAGATACGCAGTATTTT. Protein: CSAVTSGSVADTQYF.

This clonotype was counted at least ten times. This chain links TRBV20-1 with TRBJ2-1, with a tentative D call TRBD1 (6 bases). Trimming removed 5 bases from V and 10 bases from J, with 18 bases in between. This CDR3 spans 13 amino acids. Per the germline V gene, CDR1 is DFQATT and CDR2 is SNEGSKA (reference sequence). The chain's CDR3 is CSAPPRGWGEQFF. The CDR3 DNA follows: TGCAGTGCTCCACCCAGGGGTTGGGGGGAGCAGTTCTTC.

This clonotype was seen only a few times. This chain uses TRBV5-5 with TRBJ2-4; tentatively, D is TRBD2 (6 bases). V lost 3 bases to trimming and J lost 6 bases, with 19 bases between them. CDR3 length: 16 amino acids. CDR1 and CDR2 from the germline V gene are SGHKS and YYEKEE (reference sequence). The DNA of the CDR3 is TGTGCCAGCAGCTCCTCTTTGACTAGTGCCGTAAACATTCAGTACTTC. It encodes CASSSSLTSAVNIQYF.

In this sample, this clonotype turned up a few times. The CDR3 spells CASSPQTGQRWGYEQYF. For the CDR3, the DNA is TGTGCCAGCAGCCCTCAAACGGGACAGCGCTGGGGCTACGAGCAGTACTTC. This chain joins TRBV14 and TRBJ2-7; 7 nucleotides line up with TRBD1. CDR3 size: 17 residues. The V segment lost 4 bases and the J segment 3 bases; nucleotides outside the gene matches: 15. Germline V gene sequence: CDR1 SGHDN, CDR2 FVKESK. Full variable domain (rest looked up from reference TRBV14 and TRBJ2-7): EAGVTQFPSHSVIEKGQTVTLRCDPISGHDNLYWYRRVMGKEIKFLLHFVKESKQDESGMPNNRFLAERTGGTYSTLKVQPAELEDSGVYFCASSPQTGQRWGYEQYFGPGTRLTVT.

This clonotype was detected many times. The CDR3 loop reads CSSTPSSGSYNEQFF. The CDR3, as DNA: TGCAGCTCTACTCCCTCTAGCGGGAGCTACAATGAGCAGTTCTTC. The V gene is TRBV29-1, the J gene TRBJ2-1; 10 positions agree with TRBD2. Looked up from germline, CDR1 is SQVTM and CDR2 is ANQGSEA. Trimming at V came to 8 bases and at J to 3 bases, leaving 10 bases not matched to a gene. This CDR3 has 15 residues.

This clonotype came up a few times. The V and J genes are TRBV6-2 or TRBV6-3 and TRBJ2-7, with TRBD2 matching over 7 bases. The length of the CDR3 is 14 residues. Germline V gives CDR1 MNHEY, CDR2 SVGEGT. Germline trimming cut 6 bases from V and 4 bases from J; bases unmatched to any gene: 9. CDR3 nucleotide sequence: TGTGCCAGCAGAAAAGCGGGAACGGGGTACGAGCAGTACTTC. Protein: CASRKAGTGYEQYF.

This clonotype was observed at least ten times. The chain uses TRBV5-1 and TRBJ2-7, with D perhaps given as TRBD1 or TRBD2 (5 bases each). Trimming removed 0 bases at V and 0 bases at J, with 7 bases between. The CDR3 spans 14 residues. Germline CDR1 SGHRS, CDR2 YFSETQ. As DNA, the CDR3 is TGCGCCAGCAGCTTGGAGGGGAGCTCCTACGAGCAGTACTTC. Encoded protein: CASSLEGSSYEQYF. Supplemented by reference TRBV5-1 and TRBJ2-7, the full variable domain reads KAGVTQTPRYLIKTRGQQVTLSCSPISGHRSVSWYQQTPGQGLQFLFEYFSETQRNKGNFPGRFSGRQFSNSRSEMNVSTLELGDSALYLCASSLEGSSYEQYFGPGTRLTVT.

This clonotype was detected many times. The rearrangement links TRBV4-2 to TRBJ1-2; D call uncertain. V lost 2 bases and J 2 bases, leaving 12 bases between the germline ends. Germline assignment: CDR1 LGHNA and CDR2 YNFKEQ. This CDR3 contains 15 residues. The CDR3 spells CASSQSDVTNYGYTF. The CDR3 nucleotides read TGTGCCAGCAGCCAATCAGATGTAACAAACTATGGCTACACCTTC.

In this sample, this clonotype turned up many times. The chain combines TRBV4-1 with TRBJ2-1; TRBD1 aligns across 8 bases. The germline V gene encodes CDR1 MGHRA and CDR2 YSYEKL. This CDR3 is built from 16 residues. V lost 7 bases, J lost 0 bases, and 8 bases stayed unmatched. CDR3 bases: TGCGCCAGCACCCTCCTGGGGACAGGCTCCTACAATGAGCAGTTCTTC. Residues: CASTLLGTGSYNEQFF.

This chain joins TRBV25-1 and TRBJ2-5; D is tentatively TRBD1 or TRBD2 (5 bases each). Germline V CDR1 and CDR2: MGHDK, SYGVNS. The V end was cut by 7 bases, the J end by 5 bases, with 17 bases between. The CDR3 extends over 14 amino acids. The DNA of the CDR3 is TGTGCCAGCACCCTCGGGGCCCCCCACGAGACCCAGTACTTC. Its translation: CASTLGAPHETQYF.

The chain employs TRBV12-3 or TRBV12-4 and TRBJ1-4; TRBD1 might be the D (5 bases). The CDR3 runs 16 residues. Deletions cut 3 bases from V and 2 bases from J, with 13 bases between. In DNA form, the CDR3 reads TGTGCCAGCAGTTTTATATTGGGGGATACTAATGAAAAACTGTTTTTT. This codes for CASSFILGDTNEKLFF.

This clonotype has at least ten counts. This rearrangement joins TRBV5-1 to TRBJ2-2; 10 nucleotides agree with TRBD2. The CDR3 runs 16 residues. V shed 1 base, J shed 2 bases, and the junction held 2 bases outside the gene matches. The V gene's germline CDR1 is SGHRS and CDR2 YFSETQ. The CDR3 here is CASSLSGGANTGELFF. DNA of the CDR3: TGCGCCAGCAGCTTGAGCGGGGGGGCAAACACCGGGGAGCTGTTTTTT.

The chain combines TRBV20-1 with TRBJ1-2; 7 nucleotides align to TRBD1. This CDR3 is 13 amino acids long. J gave up 6 bases and V 0 bases, and 4 bases lay outside the gene matches. The germline gives CDR1 DFQATT, CDR2 SNEGSKA (reference sequence). The CDR3 DNA reads TGCAGTGCTAGAGATGTTCAGGGGGATGGCTACACCTTC. This translates into CSARDVQGDGYTF.

This clonotype was seen more than once but under ten times. The rearrangement joins TRBV29-1 to TRBJ1-2; D may be TRBD1 (6 bases). V was cut by 6 bases and J by 2 bases, with 13 bases left in between. CDR3 length: 13 amino acids. Germline assignment: CDR1 SQVTM and CDR2 ANQGSEA. This chain's CDR3 is CSVAGTPNYGYTF. CDR3 bases: TGCAGCGTCGCCGGGACACCGAACTATGGCTACACCTTC. Drawing the rest from reference TRBV29-1 and TRBJ1-2, the complete variable domain is SAVISQKPSRDICQRGTSLTIQCQVDSQVTMMFWYRQQPGQSLTLIATANQGSEATYESGFVIDKFPISRPNLTFSTLTVSNMSPEDSSIYLCSVAGTPNYGYTFGSGTRLTVV.

This clonotype has only a few counts. The gene calls are TRBV7-8 and TRBJ1-2, with D possibly being TRBD1 (5 bases). From germline, CDR1 is SGHVS and CDR2 FQNEAQ. V was pared by 1 base and J by 8 bases, with 14 bases between. The length of the CDR3 is 14 residues. The CDR3 sequence: CASSLVGTNRGYTF. The CDR3 DNA reads as TGTGCCAGCAGCTTAGTGGGGACGAACCGGGGCTACACCTTC. Supplemented by reference TRBV7-8 and TRBJ1-2, the full variable domain reads GAGVSQSPRYKVAKRGQDVALRCDPISGHVSLFWYQQALGQGPEFLTYFQNEAQLDKSGLPSDRFFAERPEGSVSTLKIQRTQQEDSAVYLCASSLVGTNRGYTFGSGTRLTVV.

V is TRBV3-1 and J is TRBJ2-3, with 10 bases that match TRBD2. V gave up 4 bases and J gave up 0 bases; unmatched junction bases: 7. The CDR3 contains 17 residues. The germline V gene has CDR1 LGHDT and CDR2 YNNKEL (reference sequence). This CDR3 reads CASSLNSGGQSTDTQYF. CDR3 bases: TGTGCCAGCAGCCTCAATAGCGGGGGGCAAAGCACAGATACGCAGTATTTT.

The chain joins TRBV28 to TRBJ2-5; the D is unclear. The germline CDR1 and CDR2 sequences are MDHEN and SYDVKM. The CDR3 is made up of 13 amino acids. The V gene lost 5 bases and the J gene lost 7 bases, with 14 bases spanning the gap. The CDR3 DNA follows: TGTGCCAGCAGTCCGCCCCGGTCCGGGACCCAGTACTTC. Translating gives CASSPPRSGTQYF. Using reference TRBV28 and TRBJ2-5 for the parts outside the CDR3, the full variable domain is DVKVTQSSRYLVKRTGEKVFLECVQDMDHENMFWYRQDPGLGLRLIYFSYDVKMKEKGDIPEGYSVSREKKERFSLILESASTNQTSMYLCASSPPRSGTQYFGPGTRLLVL.

The gene calls are TRBV5-1 and TRBJ1-1, with no clear D. The CDR3 is made up of 13 amino acids. Deletions cut 4 bases from V and 0 bases from J, with 7 bases between. Germline CDR1 is SGHRS and CDR2 is YFSETQ. The CDR3 sequence is CASSIQMNTEAFF. As DNA, the CDR3 is TGCGCCAGCAGCATACAGATGAACACTGAAGCTTTCTTT. The whole variable domain, filled in from reference TRBV5-1 and TRBJ1-1, reads KAGVTQTPRYLIKTRGQQVTLSCSPISGHRSVSWYQQTPGQGLQFLFEYFSETQRNKGNFPGRFSGRQFSNSRSEMNVSTLELGDSALYLCASSIQMNTEAFFGQGTRLTVV.

This clonotype was seen at least ten times. This rearrangement joins TRBV7-3 to TRBJ2-3, with D possibly TRBD2 on 7 matching bases. The CDR3 is 14 amino acids. V was clipped by 4 bases and J by 6 bases, with 14 bases between them. Germline lookup yields CDR1 SGHTA and CDR2 FQGTGA. The CDR3 loop is CASSSAWGGDTQYF. As DNA, the CDR3 is TGTGCCAGCAGCTCCGCGTGGGGGGGCGATACGCAGTATTTT.